This paragraph covers one T cell receptor beta chain sequence. Study processing details: How many nucleated cells were present was estimated from reference gene primer amplification. Generated by immunoSEQ multiplex PCR, the TCRdb table keeps only in-frame clones and is missing some. V, J and clone size were drawn from that table, and D and trimming were deduced from the DNA. The data show about 87,000 clones, with approximately 82% seen just once and around 2.1% held by the top ten. This sample was taken from a study of blood T cell repertoires in COVID-19. About the research overall: COVID-19 samples collected from the United States, Italy and Spain covered acute and convalescent phases. Sources were T cells, B-cell-depleted T cells, or PBMCs; the material itself was cDNA or gDNA.

Germline assignment: CDR1 SGHRS and CDR2 YFSETQ. The CDR3 has 16 amino acids. Trimming pared 2 bases from V and 6 bases from J, leaving 18 bases between. Sample: peripheral blood. The chain has TRBV5-1 and TRBJ1-3, with D possibly TRBD1 on 6 matching bases. This receptor was identified in a woman aged 70-85 years with acute or convalescent COVID-19. The CDR3 nucleotides are TGCGCCAGCAGCTTCGGGACAAACTTGGAAGAAAACACCATATATTTT. Protein sequence: CASSFGTNLEENTIYF.